A selection of T cell receptor beta chains follows, all from one sample in a study of T-cell reconstitution after alpha-beta-depleted transplantation in children. TCRdb reprocessed the PCR reads with MiXCR, giving one entry per CDR3 protein. The repertoire holds around 380,000 distinct CDR3 sequences, with 11% as singletons. The sample in question was PBMCs from the stem cell graft donor, obtained from the stem cell graft. The source is a human donor who donated a stem cell graft to a child with acute myeloid leukemia. Each CDR3 is given with its conserved first and last residue. D genes are given only for firm matches. Part of the rows lack a size; the others show once, few, many or a class for expanded clones.

d_call: -; v_call: TRBV25-1; j_call: TRBJ2-7; clone_size: -; cdr3_nt: TGTGCCACCCAGATCGCGGGACGTAGCTACGAGCAGTACTTC; cdr3_aa: CATQIAGRSYEQYF
d_call: -; v_call: TRBV20-1; j_call: TRBJ1-6; clone_size: few; cdr3_nt: TGCAGTGCTAGAGATTCGGGCAGTAATTCACCCCTCCACTTT; cdr3_aa: CSARDSGSNSPLHF
d_call: TRBD1; v_call: TRBV6-2/TRBV6-3; j_call: TRBJ2-7; clone_size: many; cdr3_nt: TGTGCCAGCAGAGCATACAGGGGCTGGGAGCAGTACTTC; cdr3_aa: CASRAYRGWEQYF
d_call: TRBD1; v_call: TRBV4-2; j_call: TRBJ1-5; clone_size: -; cdr3_nt: TGTGCCAGCAGCCAAGGGGGTAGGGACAGAAATCAGCCCCAGCATTTT; cdr3_aa: CASSQGGRDRNQPQHF
d_call: TRBD1; v_call: TRBV12-3/TRBV12-4; j_call: TRBJ2-3; clone_size: few; cdr3_nt: TGTGCCAGCAGCCGGACAGGGCGATACACAGATACGCAGTATTTT; cdr3_aa: CASSRTGRYTDTQYF
d_call: -; v_call: TRBV20-1; j_call: TRBJ2-5; clone_size: many; cdr3_nt: TGCAGTGCTAGAGCAATCGCTAGTTTCCTTCAAGAGACCCAGTACTTC; cdr3_aa: CSARAIASFLQETQYF
d_call: -; v_call: TRBV5-1; j_call: TRBJ1-4; clone_size: few; cdr3_nt: TGCGCCAGCAGCCTGGACGACTTGGTTGGAAAACTGTTTTTT; cdr3_aa: CASSLDDLVGKLFF
d_call: -; v_call: TRBV9; j_call: TRBJ2-3; clone_size: many; cdr3_nt: TGTGCCAGCAGCGTAGAGGTTGATGGCGGTAACACAGATACGCAGTATTTT; cdr3_aa: CASSVEVDGGNTDTQYF
d_call: -; v_call: TRBV20-1; j_call: TRBJ2-3; clone_size: -; cdr3_nt: TGCTGTGCACCCGGTGCTGGCGGGGGCCCCCGCACAGATACGCAGTATTTT; cdr3_aa: CCAPGAGGGPRTDTQYF
d_call: -; v_call: TRBV6-1; j_call: TRBJ2-3; clone_size: few; cdr3_nt: TGTGCCAGCAGATCCGGGACATGGGATACGCAGTATTTT; cdr3_aa: CASRSGTWDTQYF
d_call: TRBD2; v_call: TRBV3-1; j_call: TRBJ2-2; clone_size: few; cdr3_nt: TGTGCCAGCAGTCCTGGACTAGCGGGGGGGCCTAACACCGGGGAGCTGTTTTTT; cdr3_aa: CASSPGLAGGPNTGELFF
d_call: -; v_call: TRBV4-1; j_call: TRBJ2-3; clone_size: -; cdr3_nt: TGCGCCAGCAGCCAAGGTCCCGGACCCCCTTCCCAGTATTTT; cdr3_aa: CASSQGPGPPSQYF
d_call: TRBD2; v_call: TRBV7-2; j_call: TRBJ2-1; clone_size: few; cdr3_nt: TGTGCCAGCGGGAGATGGGGGACTAGCGGGAGTTGGGATGAGCAGTTCTTC; cdr3_aa: CASGRWGTSGSWDEQFF
d_call: -; v_call: TRBV7-2; j_call: TRBJ1-2; clone_size: -; cdr3_nt: TGTGCCAGCAGCCCGACGGTCCGTGGCTACACCTTC; cdr3_aa: CASSPTVRGYTF
d_call: -; v_call: TRBV15; j_call: TRBJ2-1; clone_size: few; cdr3_nt: TGTGCCACCAGCAGCGGGCCGAACCGGTACAATGAGCAGTTCTTC; cdr3_aa: CATSSGPNRYNEQFF
d_call: TRBD1; v_call: TRBV5-1; j_call: TRBJ1-2; clone_size: few; cdr3_nt: TGCGCCAGCAGCTTGGGGACAGGGGTCGGCTATGGCTACACCTTC; cdr3_aa: CASSLGTGVGYGYTF
d_call: TRBD1; v_call: TRBV6-2/TRBV6-3; j_call: TRBJ2-1; clone_size: few; cdr3_nt: TGTGCCAGCAGCGACGAGGACAGGGGTCTTAATGAGCAGTTCTTC; cdr3_aa: CASSDEDRGLNEQFF
d_call: -; v_call: TRBV5-1; j_call: TRBJ1-5; clone_size: many; cdr3_nt: TGCGCCAGCAGCTTGCGGGCAGGGGATCAGCCCCAGCATTTT; cdr3_aa: CASSLRAGDQPQHF
d_call: -; v_call: TRBV6-5; j_call: TRBJ2-5; clone_size: many; cdr3_nt: TGTGCCAGTAGGGGACAAGGGGAGACCCAGTACTTC; cdr3_aa: CASRGQGETQYF
d_call: -; v_call: TRBV12-3/TRBV12-4; j_call: TRBJ1-1; clone_size: few; cdr3_nt: TGTGCCAGCAGTCGAACCACTGAAGCTTTCTTT; cdr3_aa: CASSRTTEAFF
d_call: TRBD2; v_call: TRBV27; j_call: TRBJ2-1; clone_size: few; cdr3_nt: TGTGCCAGCAGTACCCGGGGACTAGACAATGAGCAGTTCTTC; cdr3_aa: CASSTRGLDNEQFF
d_call: -; v_call: TRBV5-6; j_call: TRBJ1-2; clone_size: -; cdr3_nt: TGTGCCAGCAGCTTGAGGCATCATGGCTACACCTTC; cdr3_aa: CASSLRHHGYTF
d_call: TRBD1; v_call: TRBV6-5; j_call: TRBJ2-3; clone_size: many; cdr3_nt: TGTGCCAGCAGTCCCTTCCCGACAGGGGCGAGCACAGATACGCAGTATTTT; cdr3_aa: CASSPFPTGASTDTQYF
d_call: -; v_call: TRBV5-1; j_call: TRBJ2-2; clone_size: few; cdr3_nt: TGCGCCAGCAGCTTGGCTGGGGCAGGACGGAACACCGGGGAGCTGTTTTTT; cdr3_aa: CASSLAGAGRNTGELFF
d_call: -; v_call: TRBV20-1; j_call: TRBJ1-1; clone_size: -; cdr3_nt: TGCAGTGCTAGAGATAGCCTGGGAACTGAAGCTTTCTTT; cdr3_aa: CSARDSLGTEAFF
d_call: -; v_call: TRBV6-5; j_call: TRBJ2-5; clone_size: many; cdr3_nt: TGTGCCAGCAGTTACCAGACTGCGAACTTGGAGACCCAGTACTTC; cdr3_aa: CASSYQTANLETQYF
d_call: -; v_call: TRBV20-1; j_call: TRBJ2-3; clone_size: -; cdr3_nt: TGCAGTGCTAGCCAAGCAGGGACTAGCACAGATACGCAGTATTTT; cdr3_aa: CSASQAGTSTDTQYF
d_call: -; v_call: TRBV6-1; j_call: TRBJ2-2; clone_size: -; cdr3_nt: TGTGCCAGCAGTCGGCAGGGAAGGTCCGGGGAGCTGTTTTTT; cdr3_aa: CASSRQGRSGELFF
d_call: TRBD1; v_call: TRBV11-1; j_call: TRBJ2-1; clone_size: few; cdr3_nt: TGTGCCAGCAGCAAGGACAGGGCAACTTACAATGAGCAGTTCTTC; cdr3_aa: CASSKDRATYNEQFF
d_call: -; v_call: TRBV29-1; j_call: TRBJ2-7; clone_size: once; cdr3_nt: TGCAGCGTTGAAGCTCGGGAGCGCAACGAGCAGTACTTC; cdr3_aa: CSVEARERNEQYF
d_call: -; v_call: TRBV4-1; j_call: TRBJ2-1; clone_size: few; cdr3_nt: TGCGCCAGCAGCCAAGTAGGGCTCTACAATGAGCAGTTCTTC; cdr3_aa: CASSQVGLYNEQFF
d_call: TRBD1; v_call: TRBV5-6; j_call: TRBJ2-7; clone_size: few; cdr3_nt: TGTGCCAGCAGCTTGGACTTCCGGGGACAGGGGTACGAGCAGTACTTC; cdr3_aa: CASSLDFRGQGYEQYF
d_call: TRBD2; v_call: TRBV12-3/TRBV12-4; j_call: TRBJ2-1; clone_size: few; cdr3_nt: TGTGCCAGCAGTTTAACAGCGGGGGGGTCGGATGAGCAGTTCTTC; cdr3_aa: CASSLTAGGSDEQFF
d_call: -; v_call: TRBV20-1; j_call: TRBJ2-3; clone_size: few; cdr3_nt: TGCAGTGCTAGGGGCCGGGGAGATACGCAGTATTTT; cdr3_aa: CSARGRGDTQYF
d_call: -; v_call: TRBV20-1; j_call: TRBJ2-3; clone_size: many; cdr3_nt: TGCAGTGCTAGAGATTTGGGGGGGGGGCCTCTCACAGATACGCAGTATTTT; cdr3_aa: CSARDLGGGPLTDTQYF
d_call: -; v_call: TRBV9; j_call: TRBJ1-1; clone_size: -; cdr3_nt: TGTGCCAGCAGCGTAACTCTGGAGGCCACTGAAGCTTTCTTT; cdr3_aa: CASSVTLEATEAFF
d_call: -; v_call: TRBV29-1; j_call: TRBJ2-5; clone_size: -; cdr3_nt: TGCAGCGTTGAAGTAGGGCTAGCAGCCCAAGAGACCCAGTACTTC; cdr3_aa: CSVEVGLAAQETQYF
d_call: TRBD2; v_call: TRBV19; j_call: TRBJ2-6; clone_size: -; cdr3_nt: TGTGCCTCCCTACGGGGGGGCTCTGGGGCCAACGTCCTGACTTTC; cdr3_aa: CASLRGGSGANVLTF
d_call: TRBD2; v_call: TRBV4-2; j_call: TRBJ2-2; clone_size: few; cdr3_nt: TGTGCCAGCAGCCGAGCTAGCGGGAGCGCCGGGGAGCTGTTTTTT; cdr3_aa: CASSRASGSAGELFF
d_call: -; v_call: TRBV12-3/TRBV12-4; j_call: TRBJ2-1; clone_size: -; cdr3_nt: TGTGCCAGCAGTCTCCGGACAGCTACTGAGCAGTTCTTC; cdr3_aa: CASSLRTATEQFF
d_call: TRBD2; v_call: TRBV20-1; j_call: TRBJ2-1; clone_size: -; cdr3_nt: TGCAGTGCTAGGGGACTAGCGGGACCAAACAATGAGCAGTTCTTC; cdr3_aa: CSARGLAGPNNEQFF
d_call: -; v_call: TRBV30; j_call: TRBJ1-4; clone_size: -; cdr3_nt: TGTGCCTGGAGTGTACTGGAACGTAATGAAAATCTGTTTTTT; cdr3_aa: CAWSVLERNENLFF
d_call: TRBD1; v_call: TRBV5-1; j_call: TRBJ2-3; clone_size: -; cdr3_nt: TGCGCCAGCAGCTCCCAGGGGGCAGGAGATACGCAGTATTTT; cdr3_aa: CASSSQGAGDTQYF
d_call: -; v_call: TRBV20-1; j_call: TRBJ2-3; clone_size: -; cdr3_nt: TGCAGTGCTAGAGAGGGGAGGGGGGCAGATACGCAGTATTTT; cdr3_aa: CSAREGRGADTQYF
d_call: TRBD2; v_call: TRBV20-1; j_call: TRBJ2-1; clone_size: -; cdr3_nt: TGCTGTGCCATCGCCAACCCGACTAGCGGGGGCTACAATGAGCAGTTCTTC; cdr3_aa: CCAIANPTSGGYNEQFF
d_call: -; v_call: TRBV7-6; j_call: TRBJ1-1; clone_size: -; cdr3_nt: TGTGCCAGCAGCTTAGCGCGGAGCAGGGGAGGGCAAATGAACACTGAAGCTTTCTTT; cdr3_aa: CASSLARSRGGQMNTEAFF
d_call: -; v_call: TRBV5-1; j_call: TRBJ1-4; clone_size: few; cdr3_nt: TGCGCCAGCAGCGAAATAGGGGGAACTAATGAAAAACTGTTTTTT; cdr3_aa: CASSEIGGTNEKLFF
d_call: TRBD1; v_call: TRBV20-1; j_call: TRBJ1-1; clone_size: -; cdr3_nt: TGCAGTGCTTTAAAGGACAGGGACACTGAAGCTTTCTTT; cdr3_aa: CSALKDRDTEAFF
d_call: TRBD1; v_call: TRBV6-4; j_call: TRBJ1-1; clone_size: once; cdr3_nt: TGTGCCAGCAGTGCCGAGGGGGCCGGTACTGAAGCTTTCTTT; cdr3_aa: CASSAEGAGTEAFF
d_call: -; v_call: TRBV6-2/TRBV6-3; j_call: TRBJ1-3; clone_size: few; cdr3_nt: TGTGCCAGCAGTTACCAGGGCGATGGTGGAAACACCATATATTTT; cdr3_aa: CASSYQGDGGNTIYF
d_call: -; v_call: TRBV18; j_call: TRBJ2-7; clone_size: few; cdr3_nt: TGTGCCAGCTCACCTTACGTAGAGACCTACGAGCAGTACTTC; cdr3_aa: CASSPYVETYEQYF
d_call: TRBD2; v_call: TRBV20-1; j_call: TRBJ2-7; clone_size: many; cdr3_nt: TGCAGTGCCGGAGGGACTAGTCTCTACGAGCAGTACTTC; cdr3_aa: CSAGGTSLYEQYF
d_call: -; v_call: TRBV12-5; j_call: TRBJ2-2; clone_size: many; cdr3_nt: TGTGCTAGTGGTTTTCCGACATACGGGGAGCTGTTTTTT; cdr3_aa: CASGFPTYGELFF